Described below is a single T cell receptor (beta chain) sequence and its context. Its antigen is undetermined. Assay: immunoSEQ multiplex PCR; the TCRdb copy retains only in-frame clones and omits some. The data show 53,000 or so clones, approximately 79% seen once. The data were taken from a study of OX40 agonist ivuxolimab in advanced cancers. Study-wide background: Subjects had a mean age of around 60 years, with a range of 23 to 79; just over 80% were male. Study-wide findings and caveats: There were, on average, more expanded clones in CD8+ T cells than in CD4+.

V lost 0 bases and J 10 bases, leaving 11 bases between the germline ends. Looked up from germline, CDR1 is SGHRS and CDR2 is YFSETQ. The CDR3 extends over 14 amino acids. The source of this sequence is an adult with an advanced solid tumor such as melanoma, head and neck, liver or kidney cancer. The sample in question was CD4+ or CD8+ T cells sorted from blood, obtained in a trial of the OX40 agonist ivuxolimab. The chain carries TRBV5-1 and TRBJ1-6; D uncertain. For the CDR3, the DNA is TGCGCCAGCAGCTTGGACGGACGAGGATCACCCCTCCACTTT. Translation gives CASSLDGRGSPLHF.